Below are 25 T cell receptor beta chains sequenced from a single sample in a study of blood T cell repertoires in COVID-19 (dated by TCRdb to the early 2020s). Library preparation used the immunoSEQ multiplex PCR assay. TCRdb obtained this table from immuneACCESS and retained in-frame rearrangements with V and J assigned. These tables miss some clones; where compared with another copy, unresolved V genes account for less than half of the shortfall, and the remainder is unexplained. The sample includes a few hundred thousand clones, with 70% to 90% observed a single time. The leading ten clones occupy more than 6.5% of the sample. Sequenced input: peripheral blood. These TCRs come from a woman in her seventies with active or convalescent COVID-19.

This chain joins TRBV6-2 or TRBV6-3 and TRBJ2-1; D ambiguous. The CDR3 totals 14 residues. Germline V gene sequence: CDR1 MNHEY, CDR2 SVGEGT. The germline V and J ends were trimmed by 6 bases and 0 bases, with 9 bases remaining between them. The CDR3 here is CASSRANSYNEQFF. Here the CDR3 DNA reads TGTGCCAGCAGCCGGGCCAACTCCTACAATGAGCAGTTCTTC.

The chain is built from TRBV4-3 and TRBJ1-1, with 7 bases lining up with TRBD1. Germline lookup yields CDR1 LGHNA and CDR2 YSLEER. The CDR3 is 16 amino acids. The V segment lost 4 bases and the J segment 2 bases; nucleotides outside the gene matches: 10. Here the CDR3 DNA reads TGCGCCAGCAGCCCTAAGGGGGCCAAAAGAAACACTGAAGCTTTCTTT. Translated, it gives CASSPKGAKRNTEAFF.

V and J are TRBV6-5 and TRBJ1-3, with D unclear. CDR1 MNHEY and CDR2 SVGAGI come from the germline V gene. Trimming took 0 bases from V and 0 from J, leaving 9 bases between them. CDR3 size: 16 residues. The CDR3 nucleotides read TGTGCCAGCAGTTACTCCACGGTGAGCTCTGGAAACACCATATATTTT. It is translated as CASSYSTVSSGNTIYF.

The V and J genes are TRBV15 and TRBJ2-7, with 7 nucleotides matching TRBD1. The junction had 12 bases not matched to a gene; V was cut back by 6 bases and J by 4 bases. Germline values: CDR1 LNHNV, CDR2 YYDKDF (reference sequence). This CDR3 comprises 15 residues. The CDR3, as DNA: TGTGCCACCAGACGTAGTTCGGGACAGCTGTACGAGCAGTACTTC. Amino acid sequence: CATRRSSGQLYEQYF.

The rearrangement links TRBV5-4 to TRBJ1-3, with 8 positions matching TRBD1. Looked up from germline, CDR1 is SGHNT and CDR2 is YYREEE (reference sequence). The CDR3 length is 16 residues. V was pared by 4 bases and J by 0 bases, with 6 bases of the junction left unmatched. In DNA form, the CDR3 reads TGTGCCAGCAGCCCGAAGACAGGGGCCTCTGGAAACACCATATATTTT. Its translation: CASSPKTGASGNTIYF.

The chain has TRBV7-9 and TRBJ2-2; D is perhaps TRBD1 (6 bases). V lost 4 bases and J 13 bases, leaving 25 bases between the germline ends. CDR3 length equals 16 residues. From germline, CDR1 is SEHNR and CDR2 FQNEAQ (reference sequence). CDR3 sequence: CASSSTRDTVQGWLFF. CDR3 nucleotides: TGTGCCAGCAGCTCTACCCGGGACACCGTACAAGGTTGGCTGTTTTTT.

This chain joins TRBV19 and TRBJ1-6, with TRBD1 matching over 7 bases. The germline V gene has CDR1 LNHDA and CDR2 SQIVND (reference sequence). The CDR3 is made up of 13 amino acids. The J segment lost 8 bases and the V segment lost 7 bases, leaving 5 bases of the junction unmatched. The DNA of the CDR3 is TGTGCCAGTAAGGGACAGTCCTATTCACCCCTCCACTTT. This gives the protein CASKGQSYSPLHF.

The V call is TRBV24-1, the J call TRBJ2-3; D unresolved. This CDR3 is built from 14 residues. Germline-derived CDR1 and CDR2 are KGHDR and SFDVKD. Trimming shortened V by 4 bases and J by 2 bases, and 9 bases separated the two germline ends. The CDR3 nucleotides read TGTGCCACCAGTGAGCGACTGGTCACAGATACGCAGTATTTT. Translating gives CATSERLVTDTQYF.

The rearrangement uses TRBV5-4 and TRBJ2-1; 7 positions agree with TRBD1. With 10 bases clipped from V and 8 bases from J, the junction kept 6 bases outside the gene matches. CDR1 is SGHNT, CDR2 YYREEE, per germline (reference sequence). CDR3 size: 11 residues. The CDR3 region has the DNA TGTGCCGCCAAGGGGGCGGATGAGCAGTTCTTC. This codes for CAAKGADEQFF.

The chain carries TRBV6-6 and TRBJ1-3; possibly TRBD1 for D (5 bases). Trimming shortened V by 3 bases and J by 0 bases, and 12 bases separated the two germline ends. Germline V gene lookup returns CDR1 MNHNY and CDR2 SVGAGI (reference sequence). The CDR3 is made up of 16 amino acids. CDR3 DNA sequence: TGTGCCAGCAGTTATTGGGACTCGAGCTCTGGAAACACCATATATTTT. This gives the protein CASSYWDSSSGNTIYF.

This clone has a single count. This chain links TRBV5-1 with TRBJ1-5; TRBD1 matches at 10 bases. The J segment lost 6 bases and the V segment lost 4 bases, leaving 19 bases of the junction unmatched. This CDR3 comprises 19 residues. The germline V gene encodes CDR1 SGHRS and CDR2 YFSETQ. The CDR3 DNA sequence: TGCGCCAGCAGCCCCAATCCACCGGGACAGGGGATCTTGGGTCAGCCCCAGCATTTT. It specifies CASSPNPPGQGILGQPQHF.

The J gene is TRBJ1-1, the V gene TRBV18; no clear D. Germline V gives CDR1 KGHSH, CDR2 LQKENI. Deletions cut 6 bases from V and 8 bases from J, with 16 bases between. This CDR3 spans 13 amino acids. The CDR3 protein is CASSLNMAEEAFF. CDR3 coding DNA: TGTGCCAGCTCCCTCAATATGGCAGAAGAAGCTTTCTTT.

The J gene is TRBJ2-7, the V gene TRBV5-1; the D is unclear. Germline loops: CDR1 SGHRS, CDR2 YFSETQ. Trimming took 0 bases from V and 2 from J, leaving 6 bases between them. The length of the CDR3 is 13 residues. CDR3 residues: CASSLDGAYEQYF. CDR3 in DNA: TGCGCCAGCAGCTTGGATGGAGCCTACGAGCAGTACTTC.

The V call is TRBV7-9, the J call TRBJ2-3; TRBD2 matches 7 bases. J lost 2 bases, V lost 8 bases, and 10 bases had no gene match. Looked up from germline, CDR1 is SEHNR and CDR2 is FQNEAQ (reference sequence). CDR3 length equals 15 residues. As DNA, the CDR3 is TGTGCCAGCGAATGGGCGGGGGAGATCACAGATACGCAGTATTTT. Translated, it gives CASEWAGEITDTQYF.

The rearrangement links TRBV19 to TRBJ1-3; 8 bases map to TRBD1. Germline loops: CDR1 LNHDA, CDR2 SQIVND (reference sequence). V was pared by 9 bases and J by 7 bases, with 14 bases of the junction left unmatched. The CDR3 extends over 15 amino acids. The DNA of the CDR3 is TGTGCCAGCGGGGACAGGCGGCGCTTGGGGAACACCATATATTTT. Residues: CASGDRRRLGNTIYF.

The chain carries TRBV24-1 and TRBJ2-5, with 11 bases that match TRBD2. J lost 5 bases, V lost 7 bases, and 8 bases had no gene match. In germline, CDR1 is KGHDR, CDR2 SFDVKD. This CDR3 is 15 amino acids long. The CDR3 region is CATRETSGEEETQYF. DNA for the CDR3: TGTGCCACCAGGGAGACTAGCGGGGAGGAGGAGACCCAGTACTTC.

The rearrangement joins TRBV27 to TRBJ2-7, with 7 nucleotides matching TRBD1. Unmatched junction bases numbered 8, after V lost 2 bases and J lost 1 base. CDR1 MNHEY and CDR2 SMNVEV come from the germline V gene (reference sequence). The CDR3 runs 16 residues. CDR3 in DNA: TGTGCCAGCAGTTTAACAGGGGCTCTAAAGTCCTACGAGCAGTACTTC. Its translation is CASSLTGALKSYEQYF.

The chain couples TRBV12-3 or TRBV12-4 to TRBJ2-3; D is undetermined. This CDR3 has 12 residues. Trimming shortened V by 5 bases and J by 1 base, and 4 bases separated the two germline ends. The CDR3 here is CASSPGTDTQYF. Written as DNA, the CDR3 is TGTGCCAGCAGTCCAGGCACAGATACGCAGTATTTT.

To note about this clone: The junction and the germline gene differ at one end; a read error may be behind it. The V gene is TRBV6-1, the J gene TRBJ1-5; D is possibly TRBD1 (6 bases). The CDR3 spans 14 residues. Germline V gene sequence: CDR1 MNHNS, CDR2 SASEGT. The CDR3 here is CASSEQGHNQPQHF. In DNA, the CDR3 is TGTGCCAGTAGTGAACAGGGACACAATCAGCCCCAGCATTTT.

The chain uses TRBV18 and TRBJ2-3; a weak D match, TRBD1 (6 bases). The CDR3 is 15 amino acids. V was shortened by 3 bases and J by 3 bases, with 13 bases between the two germline ends. CDR1 KGHSH and CDR2 LQKENI come from the germline V gene. The CDR3 loop is CASSPRVGGTDTQYF. The CDR3, as DNA: TGTGCCAGCTCACCCCGAGTAGGGGGTACAGATACGCAGTATTTT.

The chain uses TRBV20-1 and TRBJ2-1, with D perhaps TRBD2 (6 bases). Per germline, CDR1 DFQATT and CDR2 SNEGSKA (reference sequence). The CDR3 contains 14 residues. With 3 bases removed from V and 1 base from J, the gap between germline ends came to 10 bases. CDR3 DNA: TGCAGTGCTAGTCGTAGCGGTTCCTACAATGAGCAGTTCTTC. Protein: CSASRSGSYNEQFF.

V and J are TRBV11-2 and TRBJ1-5; a possible D gene is TRBD1 (6 bases). V lost 0 bases to trimming and J lost 4 bases, with 10 bases between them. This CDR3 has 15 residues. Germline V gene lookup returns CDR1 SGHAT and CDR2 FQNNGV. The CDR3 protein is CASSLEGQFNQPQHF. The CDR3 bases are TGTGCCAGCAGCTTAGAAGGACAGTTTAATCAGCCCCAGCATTTT.

The genes are TRBV7-9 and TRBJ1-6, with D unresolved. Germline assignment: CDR1 SEHNR and CDR2 FQNEAQ (reference sequence). This CDR3 has 15 residues. Trimming cost V 6 bases and J 9 bases, with 18 bases left between them. The CDR3 DNA is TGTGCCAGCAGATTCCAGGAGAGCGAGGGTTCACCCCTCCACTTT. Its translation: CASRFQESEGSPLHF. The full variable domain, completed using reference TRBV7-9 and TRBJ1-6, is DTGVSQNPRHKITKRGQNVTFRCDPISEHNRLYWYRQTLGQGPEFLTYFQNEAQLEKSRLLSDRFSAERPKGSFSTLEIQRTEQGDSAMYLCASRFQESEGSPLHFGNGTRLTVT.

The V gene is TRBV5-5, the J gene TRBJ1-2; D may be TRBD1 (5 bases). The germline V gene encodes CDR1 SGHKS and CDR2 YYEKEE (reference sequence). The CDR3 is 14 residues long. V shed 0 bases and J shed 4 bases, with 10 bases lying between them. The CDR3 bases are TGTGCCAGCAGCTTGGTTACAGGACCCTATGGCTACACCTTC. It is translated as CASSLVTGPYGYTF.

The chain has TRBV7-6 and TRBJ1-4, with D unclear. The CDR3 contains 15 residues. V was trimmed by 1 base and J by 8 bases, leaving 14 bases between them. CDR1 and CDR2 (germline): SGHVS, FNYEAQ. The CDR3 reads CASSLEPLAGEKLFF. The CDR3 DNA is TGTGCCAGCAGCTTAGAACCCCTCGCCGGGGAAAAACTGTTTTTT. Full variable domain (missing parts from reference TRBV7-6 and TRBJ1-4): GAGVSQSPRYKVTKRGQDVALRCDPISGHVSLYWYRQALGQGPEFLTYFNYEAQQDKSGLPNDRFSAERPEGSISTLTIQRTEQRDSAMYRCASSLEPLAGEKLFFGSGTQLSVL.